The 16 T cell receptor beta chains below come from one sample, sequenced in a study of cytomegalovirus exposure and HLA in healthy donors. PCR amplification relied on 60 Vbeta primers (plus 13 Jbeta primers). TCRdb keeps only in-frame clones here, not all; method: immunoSEQ multiplex PCR. Counted here are roughly 150,000 clones, over 80% occurring once; the ten biggest clones make up over 1.5%. Input material: PBMCs. These receptors were obtained from a woman between 18 and 29 years old in good health and CMV-seronegative.

The chain is built from TRBV5-4 and TRBJ2-7, with 8 bases lining up with TRBD1. The V and J ends lost 4 bases and 4 bases, in that order; junction bases with no gene match: 4. This CDR3 comprises 13 residues. Germline loops: CDR1 SGHNT, CDR2 YYREEE (reference sequence). The CDR3 sequence is CASSTRGPYEQYF. CDR3 in DNA: TGTGCCAGCAGCACCAGGGGGCCTTACGAGCAGTACTTC.

The chain joins TRBV6-1 to TRBJ1-2; 9 bases map to TRBD1. Germline-derived CDR1 and CDR2 are MNHNS and SASEGT. This CDR3 spans 13 amino acids. V lost 8 bases, J lost 4 bases, and 5 bases stayed unmatched. CDR3 residues: CASGTGRSYGYTF. For the CDR3, the DNA is TGTGCCAGCGGGACAGGGAGGAGCTATGGCTACACCTTC.

V is TRBV30 and J is TRBJ2-1; 10 nucleotides align to TRBD1. The CDR3 has 13 amino acids. CDR1 and CDR2 (germline): GTSNPN, SVGIG (reference sequence). V dropped 5 bases and J dropped 5; count of bases not matched to a gene: 3. The CDR3 nucleotides read TGTGCCTGGGACAGGGGGCTTGACAATGAGCAGTTCTTC. It encodes CAWDRGLDNEQFF.

The chain links TRBV29-1 to TRBJ2-6; D is undetermined. This CDR3 is built from 18 residues. Germline V lookup: CDR1 SQVTM, CDR2 ANQGSEA. V lost 2 bases, J lost 0 bases, and 17 bases lay in between. This chain's CDR3 is CSVEFARRRHSGANVLTF. In DNA form, the CDR3 reads TGCAGCGTTGAATTCGCGAGGCGACGTCACTCTGGGGCCAACGTCCTGACTTTC.

The rearrangement uses TRBV13 and TRBJ2-2; no definite D call. Deletions cut 5 bases from V and 7 bases from J, with 11 bases between. The germline V gene encodes CDR1 PRHDT and CDR2 FYEKMQ (reference sequence). CDR3 length equals 13 residues. Written as DNA, the CDR3 is TGTGCCAGCAGCCCGGAGTACGGCGGGGAGCTGTTTTTT. It yields the protein CASSPEYGGELFF. Full variable domain (missing parts from reference TRBV13 and TRBJ2-2): AAGVIQSPRHLIKEKRETATLKCYPIPRHDTVYWYQQGPGQDPQFLISFYEKMQSDKGSIPDRFSAQQFSDYHSELNMSSLELGDSALYFCASSPEYGGELFFGEGSRLTVL.

The chain employs TRBV9 and TRBJ2-1, with a tentative D call TRBD2 (5 bases). The germline gives CDR1 SGDLS, CDR2 YYNGEE. There are 16 residues in the CDR3. Trimming shortened V by 0 bases and J by 3 bases, and 13 bases separated the two germline ends. The CDR3 DNA follows: TGTGCCAGCAGCGTAGAGGCTAGCCGCCGCTACAATGAGCAGTTCTTC. As protein: CASSVEASRRYNEQFF.

V and J are TRBV21-1 and TRBJ2-4; TRBD1 was called by the table and not checked on the DNA. TRBV21-1 constitutes a pseudogene. The CDR3 contains 15 residues. The CDR3 reads CASSPTGIAKNIQYF. CDR3 DNA: TGTGCCAGCAGCCCCACAGGGATAGCCAAAAACATTCAGTACTTC.

This clone was counted a few times. V gene TRBV5-5 combines with J gene TRBJ1-3; tentative D call: TRBD1 (5 bases). Trimming stripped 4 bases from V and 1 base from J, with 12 bases between. The germline V gene has CDR1 SGHKS and CDR2 YYEKEE (reference sequence). The CDR3 is 15 amino acids. CDR3 bases: TGTGCCAGCAGCCTCCTGGGGGGGTCTGGAAACACCATATATTTT. It specifies CASSLLGGSGNTIYF.

This chain joins TRBV19 and TRBJ1-4, with D unclear. Per the germline V gene, CDR1 is LNHDA and CDR2 is SQIVND (reference sequence). The CDR3 sequence is 15 residues long. Between the trimmed V and J ends, which lost 0 bases and 10 bases, there was a span of 15 bases. This CDR3 is CASSIDPTNGGKLFF. DNA of the CDR3: TGTGCCAGTAGTATAGACCCAACGAACGGCGGAAAACTGTTTTTT.

The chain combines TRBV2 with TRBJ2-1; 15 bases agree with TRBD2. V shed 6 bases and J 7 bases; nucleotides not matched to a gene: 4. The germline gives CDR1 SNHLY, CDR2 FYNNEI. The CDR3 contains 15 residues. CDR3 residues: CASSGLAGGYNEQFF. Here the CDR3 DNA reads TGTGCCAGCAGCGGACTAGCGGGGGGGTATAATGAGCAGTTCTTC.

The rearrangement uses TRBV25-1 and TRBJ1-6; the D gene is possibly TRBD1 (6 bases). The CDR3 covers 15 residues. Germline-derived CDR1 and CDR2 are MGHDK and SYGVNS. V dropped 6 bases and J dropped 5 bases, with 14 bases sitting between them. CDR3 amino acids: CASSRTDSDNSPLHF. CDR3 sequence (DNA): TGTGCCAGCAGCCGGACAGACTCGGATAATTCACCCCTCCACTTT.

The V gene is TRBV10-3, the J gene TRBJ1-2; 10 bases line up with TRBD1. Trimming took 6 bases from V and 3 from J; bases not matched to a gene: 10. The CDR3 sequence is 16 residues long. Germline loops: CDR1 ENHRY, CDR2 SYGVKD. DNA of the CDR3: TGTGCCATCAGCCCCTTGACAGGGGGCAGCGACTATGGCTACACCTTC. This codes for CAISPLTGGSDYGYTF.

DNA of the CDR3: TGCGCCAGCAGCCAAGATCCCCGGGGGAGATCCCAGATGCAGTATTTT. Its protein is CASSQDPRGRSQMQYF. V and J are TRBV4-1 and TRBJ2-3; perhaps TRBD2 as D (6 bases). The length of the CDR3 is 16 residues. Trimming removed 0 bases from V and 11 bases from J, with 21 bases in between. The germline V gene encodes CDR1 MGHRA and CDR2 YSYEKL.

The chain has TRBV4-1 and TRBJ1-1; D gene unclear. The ends were cut back, 2 bases at V and 2 bases at J, with 12 bases in the middle. Germline V gives CDR1 MGHRA, CDR2 YSYEKL. The CDR3 is 15 residues long. CDR3 bases: TGCGCCAGCAGCCAATCGCCCACAGCTAACACTGAAGCTTTCTTT. Translation: CASSQSPTANTEAFF.

The V gene is TRBV9, the J gene TRBJ2-5; 8 bases are shared with TRBD2. V shed 0 bases, J shed 4 bases, and the junction held 5 bases outside the gene matches. This CDR3 is 15 amino acids long. From germline, CDR1 is SGDLS and CDR2 YYNGEE. The CDR3 coding sequence is TGTGCCAGCAGCGTAGGCGGGACTAGGGTAGAGACCCAGTACTTC. Translated: CASSVGGTRVETQYF.

V gene TRBV7-2 combines with J gene TRBJ1-4, with TRBD1 as a possible D gene (6 bases). From germline, CDR1 is SGHTA and CDR2 FQGNSA. The CDR3 loop spans 14 amino acids. Trimming took off 6 bases at V and 4 bases at J, with 12 bases between the two ends. CDR3 coding DNA: TGTGCCAGCAGTAAGGACAGATATAATGAAAAACTGTTTTTT. Translated: CASSKDRYNEKLFF.